This T cell receptor beta chain was found in a study of T cells after somatic rescue of genetic block. The length of the CDR3 is 16 residues. Trimming took off 0 bases at V and 3 bases at J, with 14 bases between the two ends. Germline V lookup: CDR1 KGHSH, CDR2 LQKENI. Generated by immunoSEQ multiplex PCR, the TCRdb table keeps only in-frame clones and is missing some. This table has about 110,000 clones, 80% to 95% appearing once. Sequenced: peripheral blood mononuclear cells (PBMCs). The clonotype originates from a woman aged 18 to 35. This sequence joins TRBV18 and TRBJ1-1, with D perhaps TRBD1 (6 bases). CDR3 sequence (DNA): TGTGCCAGCTCACCACCGGACAGCCCGCGGGACACTGAAGCTTTCTTT. It yields the protein CASSPPDSPRDTEAFF.